This TCR beta chain was recorded in a study of T cells in women clearing cervical HPV infection. Study-level background: Case blood was drawn when the lesion was first found; control blood after infection became undetectable. Only a few women had HLA typing results available.

In regard to this clone: Its matching antigen is unknown. From the germline J gene comes the end of the CDR3, since the read stops 3 residues before it.

All donors had a single incident cervical HPV16 infection, not prevalent. Trimming removed 9 bases at V and 7 bases at J, with 27 bases between. The CDR3 loop spans 17 amino acids. Germline CDR1 reads LNHDA; CDR2 reads SQIVND (reference sequence). TCRdb's copy holds only in-frame clones and misses some; the assay was immunoSEQ multiplex PCR. This sample lists some 46,000 clones; its ten largest clones have 35%. Study-wide results and caveats: Cases carried less TRBV6-7 than controls: approximately 0.1% versus 0.16%.

The TCR originated in a woman aged 18 to 69 with a cervical HPV16 infection that either progressed to CIN3+ or cleared (not recorded which). The chain recombines TRBV19 with TRBJ1-4; maybe TRBD1 (5 bases). The sequencing input was blood buffy coat. CDR3 DNA, as far as it was read: TGTGCCAGCGGATCTCGTGGGGGACCGGGGGAAGGTGAAAAA. Residues: CASGSRGGPGEGEK. The whole CDR3 protein reads CASGSRGGPGEGEKLFF. Supplemented by reference TRBV19 and TRBJ1-4, the full variable domain reads DGGITQSPKYLFRKEGQNVTLSCEQNLNHDAMYWYRQDPGQGLRLIYYSQIVNDFQKGDIAEGYSVSREKKESFPLTVTSAQKNPTAFYLCASGSRGGPGEGEKLFFGSGTQLSVL.